Listed here are 21 T cell receptor beta chains from one sample, sequenced in a study of blood T cell repertoires in COVID-19. Sequenced by immunoSEQ multiplex PCR; TCRdb stores in-frame clones only, minus some. The sample records 200,000 to 250,000 clones, roughly four fifths being singletons. The specimen sequenced was PBMCs or T cells enriched from blood (not recorded which). The receptors come from a man aged 55-75 years who had recovered from COVID-19.

This clone has more than one count but fewer than ten. CDR3 region: CASSVASQGGTEAFF. The CDR3, as DNA: TGTGCCAGCAGCGTAGCCAGCCAGGGGGGCACTGAAGCTTTCTTT. J is TRBJ1-1 and V is TRBV9, with 7 bases that match TRBD1. The germline CDR1 and CDR2 sequences are SGDLS and YYNGEE. The length of the CDR3 is 15 residues. V lost 0 bases to trimming and J lost 4 bases; unmatched junction nucleotides: 6.

The J gene is TRBJ1-2, the V gene TRBV11-2; TRBD1 agrees at 8 bases. Germline V gives CDR1 SGHAT, CDR2 FQNNGV. The trim removed 7 bases at V and 6 bases at J, leaving 7 bases unmatched. The CDR3 loop spans 13 amino acids. CDR3 nucleotides: TGTGCCAGCACCCAGGACAGGGTTCATGGCTACACCTTC. Protein product: CASTQDRVHGYTF.

The genes are TRBV7-3 and TRBJ1-1, with TRBD1 as a possible D gene (5 bases). This CDR3 region has 14 residues. The germline V gene encodes CDR1 SGHTA and CDR2 FQGTGA. Trimming removed 1 base from V and 1 base from J, with 7 bases in between. The chain's CDR3 is CASSLIGANTEAFF. The CDR3 DNA reads TGTGCCAGCAGCTTAATAGGGGCGAACACTGAAGCTTTCTTT.

CDR3 sequence reads: CASGLVLAGAADTQYF. CDR3 nucleotide sequence: TGTGCTAGTGGTTTGGTGTTGGCGGGGGCTGCAGATACGCAGTATTTT. V gene TRBV12-5 combines with J gene TRBJ2-3; TRBD2 is a possible D gene (7 bases). CDR1 and CDR2 from the germline V gene are LGHNT and FRNRAP. Trimming cost V 0 bases and J 4 bases, with 14 bases left between them. The CDR3 runs 16 residues.

The chain joins TRBV7-9 to TRBJ2-7; 8 bases line up with TRBD1. V shed 5 bases and J 3 bases; nucleotides not matched to a gene: 6. The CDR3 is made up of 14 amino acids. Germline V lookup: CDR1 SEHNR, CDR2 FQNEAQ (reference sequence). CDR3 amino acids: CASSTDRAGYEQYF. The CDR3 DNA reads TGTGCCAGCAGCACGGACAGGGCCGGCTACGAGCAGTACTTC.

The V gene is TRBV7-2, the J gene TRBJ2-7; 9 bases match TRBD2. Per germline, CDR1 SGHTA and CDR2 FQGNSA. Losses at the gene ends were 1 base for V and 3 bases for J; bases not matched to a gene: 7. There are 16 residues in the CDR3. CDR3 DNA: TGTGCCAGCAGCTTAGGTCCTAGCGGGGCCCGCTACGAGCAGTACTTC. It specifies CASSLGPSGARYEQYF.

This chain links TRBV5-6 with TRBJ2-7; D may be TRBD2 (6 bases). CDR3 size: 15 residues. The V gene's germline CDR1 is SGHDT and CDR2 YYEEEE. Trimming shortened V by 2 bases and J by 3 bases, and 15 bases separated the two germline ends. CDR3 bases: TGTGCCAGCAGCTTTAGGCGGGACGGGTACTACGAGCAGTACTTC. Protein sequence: CASSFRRDGYYEQYF.

The J gene is TRBJ1-2, the V gene TRBV20-1; D may be TRBD1 (6 bases). Per the germline V gene, CDR1 is DFQATT and CDR2 is SNEGSKA (reference sequence). Trimming cost V 3 bases and J 4 bases, with 15 bases left between them. This CDR3 is built from 14 residues. CDR3 coding DNA: TGCAGTGCTAGTCTCTCGGGACACAGCTATGGCTACACCTTC. It encodes CSASLSGHSYGYTF.

The chain uses TRBV19 and TRBJ1-2, with 7 bases lining up with TRBD1. CDR3 size: 15 residues. CDR1 is LNHDA and CDR2 is SQIVND in the germline V gene (reference sequence). V lost 6 bases, J lost 2 bases, and 9 bases stayed unmatched. CDR3 sequence: CASSPTGQQNYGYTF. CDR3 nucleotide sequence: TGTGCCAGTAGCCCAACGGGACAGCAAAACTATGGCTACACCTTC.

The chain carries TRBV15 and TRBJ2-6; 7 nucleotides align to TRBD1. Trimming at V came to 0 bases and at J to 0 bases, leaving 11 bases not matched to a gene. CDR1 is LNHNV and CDR2 is YYDKDF in the germline V gene (reference sequence). CDR3 length equals 20 residues. The chain's CDR3 is CATSRDWTVTGVSGANVLTF. The DNA for the CDR3 is TGTGCCACCAGCAGAGATTGGACGGTTACAGGGGTCTCTGGGGCCAACGTCCTGACTTTC. Together with reference TRBV15 and TRBJ2-6, the CDR3 gives the full variable domain: DAMVIQNPRYQVTQFGKPVTLSCSQTLNHNVMYWYQQKSSQAPKLLFHYYDKDFNNEADTPDNFQSRRPNTSFCFLDIRSPGLGDTAMYLCATSRDWTVTGVSGANVLTFGAGSRLTVL.

As DNA, the CDR3 is TGCGCCAGCAGCTACCAGACAGGGGCTGGGGCCAACGTCCTGACTTTC. Protein product: CASSYQTGAGANVLTF. The chain recombines TRBV5-1 with TRBJ2-6; 8 bases agree with TRBD1. V dropped 3 bases and J dropped 2; count of bases not matched to a gene: 4. CDR1 is SGHRS, CDR2 YFSETQ, per germline. The CDR3 runs 16 residues.

The rearrangement joins TRBV5-1 to TRBJ2-2, with TRBD1 as a possible D gene (6 bases). There are 15 residues in the CDR3. Per the germline V gene, CDR1 is SGHRS and CDR2 is YFSETQ. V lost 2 bases to trimming and J lost 2 bases, with 10 bases between them. CDR3 nucleotide sequence: TGCGCCAGCAGCTTACAGGGTTCAAACACCGGGGAGCTGTTTTTT. Amino acids: CASSLQGSNTGELFF.

This clone was observed a handful of times. CDR3 in amino acids: CASSLERGVSSYNEQFF. The DNA for the CDR3 is TGCGCCAGCAGTCTCGAGCGGGGCGTAAGCTCCTACAATGAGCAGTTCTTC. The chain couples TRBV10-1 to TRBJ2-1; 7 bases agree with TRBD2. Germline V gives CDR1 WNHNN, CDR2 SYGVQD (reference sequence). V was pared by 5 bases and J by 0 bases, with 10 bases of the junction left unmatched. This CDR3 spans 17 amino acids.

This clone appeared once. J is TRBJ1-4 and V is TRBV5-5; D is unresolved. In germline, CDR1 is SGHKS, CDR2 YYEKEE (reference sequence). V lost 4 bases to trimming and J lost 0 bases, with 10 bases between them. The CDR3 runs to 15 residues. CDR3 sequence reads: CASSLRDPTNEKLFF. CDR3 nucleotides: TGTGCCAGCAGCCTCCGGGATCCAACTAATGAAAAACTGTTTTTT. Drawing the rest from reference TRBV5-5 and TRBJ1-4, the complete variable domain is DAGVTQSPTHLIKTRGQQVTLRCSPISGHKSVSWYQQVLGQGPQFIFQYYEKEERGRGNFPDRFSARQFPNYSSELNVNALLLGDSALYLCASSLRDPTNEKLFFGSGTQLSVL.

This chain joins TRBV19 and TRBJ1-6, with D possibly TRBD1 on 6 matching bases. With 7 bases removed from V and 10 bases from J, the gap between germline ends came to 11 bases. The CDR3 has 12 residues. Germline V gives CDR1 LNHDA, CDR2 SQIVND (reference sequence). The CDR3 reads CASKRGNSPLHF. CDR3 nucleotide sequence: TGTGCCAGTAAAAGGGGGAACTCACCCCTCCACTTT.

This chain uses TRBV19 with TRBJ1-3; a weak D match, TRBD1 (6 bases). Looked up from germline, CDR1 is LNHDA and CDR2 is SQIVND (reference sequence). The CDR3 runs to 15 residues. V gave up 3 bases and J gave up 3 bases, with 12 bases separating them. The CDR3 DNA follows: TGTGCCAGTAGTATTTGGGGACAACGTGGAAACACCATATATTTT. It translates to CASSIWGQRGNTIYF.

Only one count was recorded for this clone. The V and J genes are TRBV5-4 and TRBJ1-1, with 7 positions matching TRBD1. There are 14 residues in the CDR3. Trimming at V came to 7 bases and at J to 1 base, leaving 7 bases not matched to a gene. Germline-derived CDR1 and CDR2 are SGHNT and YYREEE (reference sequence). The CDR3 DNA sequence: TGTGCCAGCGGACGAGGGGGCCAGAACACTGAAGCTTTCTTT. Encoded protein: CASGRGGQNTEAFF.

This chain uses TRBV9 with TRBJ1-2; TRBD1 agrees at 7 bases. The V and J ends lost 0 bases and 7 bases, in that order; junction bases with no gene match: 3. Germline CDR1 and CDR2: SGDLS and YYNGEE. The length of the CDR3 is 13 residues. Here the CDR3 reads CASSVGRDSGYTF. CDR3 nucleotides: TGTGCCAGCAGCGTAGGTAGGGACAGTGGCTACACCTTC.

The chain uses TRBV25-1 and TRBJ2-1, with D possibly being TRBD1 (6 bases). V shed 4 bases and J shed 7 bases, with 17 bases lying between them. Per germline, CDR1 MGHDK and CDR2 SYGVNS. The CDR3 has 15 amino acids. CDR3 bases: TGTGCCAGCAGTGCTACAGGGAAAATGAGTAATGAGCAGTTCTTC. This sequence encodes CASSATGKMSNEQFF.

The chain is built from TRBV7-6 and TRBJ2-6; TRBD1 matches 12 bases. The germline gives CDR1 SGHVS, CDR2 FNYEAQ. CDR3 length equals 18 residues. Unmatched junction bases numbered 5, after V lost 5 bases and J lost 0 bases. This CDR3 is CASSPGQGAFSGANVLTF. Written as DNA, the CDR3 is TGTGCCAGCAGCCCGGGACAGGGGGCCTTCTCTGGGGCCAACGTCCTGACTTTC.

The V call is TRBV3-1 (or the pseudogene TRBV3-2), the J call TRBJ2-7, with D maybe TRBD1 (7 bases). The V end lost 5 bases, the J end lost 4 bases, and 21 bases lay between the germline ends. Germline loops: CDR1 LGHDT, CDR2 YNNKEL (reference sequence). The CDR3 extends over 16 amino acids. As DNA, the CDR3 is TGTGCCAGCAGCATCCCAGTTGGGTCAGGGGGGTACGAGCAGTACTTC. It encodes CASSIPVGSGGYEQYF.